The 15 T cell receptor beta chains presented below share a single source sample, sequenced in a study of blood T cell repertoires in COVID-19. The table came from immunoSEQ multiplex PCR; TCRdb's copy has only in-frame clones and leaves some out. The repertoire holds about 40,000 clones, roughly 83% seen once, with 2% to 3% in the top ten. Sequenced sample: peripheral blood. The origin of the receptors is a woman aged 60 to 75 with acute or convalescent COVID-19.

The chain recombines TRBV28 with TRBJ2-1, with 11 bases fitting TRBD2. The CDR3 spans 16 residues. V trimming: 5 bases; J trimming: 3 bases; junction bases outside the gene matches: 6. Germline CDR1 MDHEN, CDR2 SYDVKM. CDR3 in DNA: TGTGCCAGCAGTCGACTAACTAGCGGGGGCTACAATGAGCAGTTCTTC. Its translation is CASSRLTSGGYNEQFF.

The chain uses TRBV9 and TRBJ1-4; possibly TRBD1 for D (6 bases). CDR1 and CDR2 from the germline V gene are SGDLS and YYNGEE. V was clipped by 1 base and J by 5 bases, with 9 bases between them. The CDR3 is made up of 14 amino acids. The CDR3 DNA follows: TGTGCCAGCAGCGTACCAGGGGCAAATGAAAAACTGTTTTTT. Amino acid sequence: CASSVPGANEKLFF.

The CDR3 here is CASSPALAERIGQYF. The DNA of the CDR3 is TGTGCCAGCAGTCCGGCCCTAGCGGAACGGATCGGGCAGTACTTC. The chain carries TRBV2 and TRBJ2-7, with 7 bases lining up with TRBD2. V trimming: 5 bases; J trimming: 9 bases; junction bases outside the gene matches: 16. The germline gives CDR1 SNHLY, CDR2 FYNNEI. The CDR3 spans 15 residues.

This chain joins TRBV5-1 and TRBJ1-2; TRBD1 agrees at 9 bases. Losses at the gene ends were 4 bases for V and 7 bases for J; bases not matched to a gene: 14. From germline, CDR1 is SGHRS and CDR2 YFSETQ. The CDR3 spans 16 residues. CDR3 region: CASSPWAETGGVGYTF. The DNA of the CDR3 is TGCGCCAGCAGCCCCTGGGCCGAGACAGGGGGTGTTGGCTACACCTTC.

This chain links TRBV2 with TRBJ1-4, with D uncertain. Trimming stripped 6 bases from V and 3 bases from J, with 14 bases between. CDR1 is SNHLY and CDR2 is FYNNEI in the germline V gene. The CDR3 contains 15 residues. The CDR3 nucleotides are TGTGCCAGCAGGGGCCCAGGTACGGCTAATGAAAAACTGTTTTTT. It encodes CASRGPGTANEKLFF.

This clone was counted between two and nine times. The V gene is TRBV7-8, the J gene TRBJ1-1; weak D call: TRBD1 (5 bases). Trimming removed 3 bases from V and 4 bases from J, with 15 bases in between. Germline assignment: CDR1 SGHVS and CDR2 FQNEAQ. This CDR3 is built from 15 residues. The CDR3 region has the DNA TGTGCCAGCAGCTTGTCTCTAGGGGTTTCCACTGAAGCTTTCTTT. It codes for CASSLSLGVSTEAFF.

In its sample, this clone was seen once. The gene calls are TRBV9 and TRBJ2-7; 7 nucleotides align to TRBD1. Germline V gives CDR1 SGDLS, CDR2 YYNGEE. Losses at the gene ends were 4 bases for V and 5 bases for J; bases not matched to a gene: 6. The CDR3 is made up of 13 amino acids. The CDR3 nucleotides are TGTGCCAGCAGCACTCACAGGGGCGACGAGCAGTACTTC. Translated, it gives CASSTHRGDEQYF. Based on the CDR3 plus reference TRBV9 and TRBJ2-7, the full variable domain is DSGVTQTPKHLITATGQRVTLRCSPRSGDLSVYWYQQSLDQGLQFLIQYYNGEERAKGNILERFSAQQFPDLHSELNLSSLELGDSALYFCASSTHRGDEQYFGPGTRLTVT.

Details on this clone: This CDR3 is also generated by other DNA sequences in the sample. CDR3 sequence: CASSSQETQYF. CDR3 sequence (DNA): TGTGCCAGCAGCTCACAAGAGACCCAGTACTTC. J is TRBJ2-5 and V is TRBV9; D is uncertain. Trimming cost V 4 bases and J 2 bases, with 3 bases left between them. Per germline, CDR1 SGDLS and CDR2 YYNGEE. The length of the CDR3 is 11 residues.

V is TRBV28 and J is TRBJ2-7; 13 bases align to TRBD2. With V trimmed by 6 bases and J by 3 bases, 8 bases remained unmatched. This CDR3 is built from 16 residues. Germline CDR1 is MDHEN and CDR2 is SYDVKM. The DNA for the CDR3 is TGTGCCAGCAGCCCGACGGGACTAGCGGGAAACTACGAGCAGTACTTC. Translated, it gives CASSPTGLAGNYEQYF.

The chain recombines TRBV6-5 with TRBJ2-7, with TRBD2 matching 10 bases. Germline values: CDR1 MNHEY, CDR2 SVGAGI. The CDR3 consists of 15 residues. After removal of 2 bases from V and 2 bases from J, the junction contained 3 bases not matched to a gene. CDR3 DNA sequence: TGTGCCAGCAGTTACGAAGCGGGGGGGCCCTACGAGCAGTACTTC. Its translation: CASSYEAGGPYEQYF.

The chain carries TRBV19 and TRBJ2-7; D unclear. CDR3 length: 13 residues. Trimming left V 3 bases short and J 7 bases short, with 13 bases between. The germline V gene encodes CDR1 LNHDA and CDR2 SQIVND (reference sequence). CDR3: CASSMLQDREQYF. For the CDR3, the DNA is TGTGCCAGTAGTATGCTTCAGGATCGGGAGCAGTACTTC.

The chain couples TRBV6-5 to TRBJ1-6, with D unresolved. Per the germline V gene, CDR1 is MNHEY and CDR2 is SVGAGI. The CDR3 consists of 15 residues. With 9 bases removed from V and 7 bases from J, the gap between germline ends came to 19 bases. CDR3 DNA: TGTGCCAGTCTTCAATTACAGAGTTCAAATTCACCCCTCCACTTT. Its protein is CASLQLQSSNSPLHF.

In this sample, this clone turned up a few times. The chain recombines TRBV24-1 with TRBJ1-4; 9 bases match TRBD1. Germline V gene lookup returns CDR1 KGHDR and CDR2 SFDVKD. J gave up 5 bases and V 7 bases, and 4 bases lay outside the gene matches. The CDR3 is made up of 14 amino acids. The CDR3 DNA follows: TGTGCCACCAGCCCCGGACAGGGGAATGAAAAACTGTTTTTT. This translates into CATSPGQGNEKLFF.

This clone was recorded once. The V and J genes are TRBV27 and TRBJ1-2; the D gene is possibly TRBD1 (6 bases). Germline loops: CDR1 MNHEY, CDR2 SMNVEV (reference sequence). V dropped 5 bases and J dropped 5 bases, with 12 bases sitting between them. The CDR3 runs to 13 residues. CDR3 in amino acids: CASSGTGIYGYTF. As DNA, the CDR3 is TGTGCCAGCAGTGGAACAGGGATTTATGGCTACACCTTC.

The chain is built from TRBV6-6 and TRBJ2-7; 10 nucleotides align to TRBD2. The J segment lost 4 bases and the V segment lost 2 bases, leaving 2 bases of the junction unmatched. CDR3 length: 14 residues. The germline gives CDR1 MNHNY, CDR2 SVGAGI (reference sequence). The CDR3 bases are TGTGCCAGCAGTTACGGGACTAGCGTTTACGAGCAGTACTTC. Translated: CASSYGTSVYEQYF.